The rows below give T cell receptor beta chains drawn from one sample of a study of cytomegalovirus exposure and HLA in healthy donors. Produced via immunoSEQ multiplex PCR; TCRdb's table is partial and in-frame only. The data show 150,000 to 200,000 clones, around 75% seen once. Sequencing was carried out using PBMCs. The receptor source for this set is a male donor in good health and CMV-seronegative. CDR3s include the opening cysteine and the closing phenylalanine or tryptophan. D genes are given only for firm matches. Part of the rows lack a size; the others show once, few, many or a class for expanded clones.

>TRBJ2-7|TRBV15|-|-
TGTGCCACCAGCAGAGGAGGGTCCAAATACGAGCAGTACTTC
CATSRGGSKYEQYF
>TRBJ1-5|TRBV19|-|-
TGTGCCAGTACGACAGGCTACCTCTATAGCAATCAGCCCCAGCATTTT
CASTTGYLYSNQPQHF
>TRBJ1-1|TRBV30|-|TRBD1
TGTGCCTGGGGCCGGGACAGGGGACCGAGTACTGAAGCTTTCTTT
CAWGRDRGPSTEAFF
>TRBJ2-7|TRBV11-2|-|TRBD1
TGTGCCAGCAGCTTCGAAACAGGGGCCTACGAGCAGTACTTC
CASSFETGAYEQYF
>TRBJ2-7|TRBV11-1|-|TRBD2
TGTGCCAGCGCCCCCAGCGGGGGCTCCTACGAGCAGTACTTC
CASAPSGGSYEQYF
>TRBJ1-4|TRBV5-6|-|-
TGTGCCAGCAGCTTGATGGGGGGATGGGAAAAACTGTTTTTT
CASSLMGGWEKLFF
>TRBJ1-2|TRBV7-8|few|TRBD1
TGTGCCAGCAGCCGGAGATATAGTCGAGCCGGGACAGAAGACGATGGCTACACCTTC
CASSRRYSRAGTEDDGYTF
>TRBJ1-1|TRBV5-6|-|TRBD1
TGTGCCAGCACCGCAGGGGGCAACCCTGAAGCTTTCTTT
CASTAGGNPEAFF
>TRBJ1-1|TRBV4-2|-|TRBD1
TGTGCCAGCAGCCAACATGGGGGCCAAATAACAGGGGTCGGCACTGAAGCTTTCTTT
CASSQHGGQITGVGTEAFF
>TRBJ2-7|TRBV2|-|-
TGTGCCAGCAGGATACCAGTAGAGGACGAGCAGTACTTC
CASRIPVEDEQYF
>TRBJ2-1|TRBV15|-|TRBD1
TGTGCCACCAGCAGAGATGACGGGACAGGGAATGAGCAGTTCTTC
CATSRDDGTGNEQFF
>TRBJ2-1|TRBV7-2|-|TRBD1
TGTGCCAGCAGCCCCAGGCCCTCGGGACGGCAGGGGGTAAATGAGCAGTTCTTC
CASSPRPSGRQGVNEQFF
>TRBJ1-2|TRBV4-3|-|-
TGCGCCAGCAGCCAAGGTGGGGGGACGTGGTATGGCTACACCTTC
CASSQGGGTWYGYTF
>TRBJ2-4|TRBV27|-|-
TGTGCCAGCGGACGGGGTGAGGGAAACATTCAGTACTTC
CASGRGEGNIQYF
>TRBJ1-4|TRBV5-5|-|TRBD1
TGTGCCAGCAGCCGACAGGGGGGTGAAAAACTGTTTTTT
CASSRQGGEKLFF
>TRBJ1-1|TRBV7-6|few|TRBD1
TGTGCCAGCAGCTCGATAGTGGACAGGGGAGAAACTGAAGCTTTCTTT
CASSSIVDRGETEAFF
>TRBJ1-5|TRBV6-1|once|TRBD1
TGTGCCAGCAGATACAGGGGAAATAGCAATCAGCCCCAGCATTTT
CASRYRGNSNQPQHF
>TRBJ2-1|TRBV6-1|-|TRBD1
TGTGCCAGTCACCCGGGACAGGGCGACAATGAGCAGTTCTTC
CASHPGQGDNEQFF
>TRBJ2-7|TRBV29-1|-|TRBD1
TGCAGCGTGGTGGGACAGCTTTACGAGCAGTACTTC
CSVVGQLYEQYF
>TRBJ2-2|TRBV4-2|-|-
TGTGCCAGTAAGGGGTCTAGGGCGAACACCGGGGAGCTGTTTTTT
CASKGSRANTGELFF
>TRBJ2-7|TRBV7-9|-|-
TGTGCCAGCAGCTTTTCAGGGGAATACTACGAGCAGTACTTC
CASSFSGEYYEQYF
>TRBJ1-5|TRBV7-9|-|-
TGTGCCAGCAGCTTAGAGGGAGGTAGCAATCAGCCCCAGCATTTT
CASSLEGGSNQPQHF
>TRBJ2-7|TRBV2|-|TRBD2
TGTGCCAGCAGTAGCGAAGCGGGGAGGGCCTACGAGCAGTACTTC
CASSSEAGRAYEQYF
>TRBJ1-4|TRBV6-1|-|TRBD1
TGTGCCAGCAGTGAAGGGACAGGCACAAATGAAAAACTGTTTTTT
CASSEGTGTNEKLFF
>TRBJ1-1|TRBV9|-|TRBD1
TGTGCCAGCAGCGGTGGGACAGGGCGAAACACTGAAGCTTTCTTT
CASSGGTGRNTEAFF
>TRBJ2-1|TRBV5-4|-|TRBD2
TGTGCCAGCAGCTCGGGACTAGCGGGGGGGACCTACAATGAGCAGTTCTTC
CASSSGLAGGTYNEQFF
>TRBJ2-1|TRBV5-4|-|TRBD1
TGTGCCAGCAGCTTTGCAGGGGGCGATGAGCAGTTCTTC
CASSFAGGDEQFF
>TRBJ2-1|TRBV7-6|-|TRBD2
TGTGCCAGCAGTCGACTAGCGGGGCACAATGAGCAGTTCTTC
CASSRLAGHNEQFF
>TRBJ2-3|TRBV7-2|-|TRBD2
TGTGCCAGCAGCTTAGGTCTAGCGGGGGCCAATACGCAGTATTTT
CASSLGLAGANTQYF
>TRBJ2-2|TRBV15|-|TRBD1
TGTGCCACCAGCAGAGACCCCGGGACAGTTTTTCATTCCGGGGAGCTGTTTTTT
CATSRDPGTVFHSGELFF
>TRBJ1-4|TRBV6-6|-|-
TGTGCCAGCAAAAATAGACAGAGCAATTATAATGAAAAACTGTTTTTT
CASKNRQSNYNEKLFF
>TRBJ1-1|TRBV29-1|-|-
TGCAGCGTTGACCCTGGCTTGAACACTGAAGCTTTCTTT
CSVDPGLNTEAFF
>TRBJ2-7|TRBV11-2|-|-
TGTGCCAGCAGCTTAGGGGCAATATACGAGCAGTACTTC
CASSLGAIYEQYF
>TRBJ1-2|TRBV29-1|once|-
TGCAGCGTTCGGGGCGGTCTCAGGGGTGCTAACTATGGCTACACCTTC
CSVRGGLRGANYGYTF
>TRBJ2-2|TRBV4-1|once|-
TGCGCCAGCAGCCTTGGACAGAGGACCGGGGAGCTGTTTTTT
CASSLGQRTGELFF
>TRBJ1-2|TRBV5-5|-|-
TGTGCCAGCAGCTTGGCCCGTCAGGACTATGGCTACACCTTC
CASSLARQDYGYTF
>TRBJ2-7|TRBV5-6|-|TRBD2
TGTGCCAGCAGCTTAAGCGGGGGCCCAAAGGGCGAGCAGTACTTC
CASSLSGGPKGEQYF
>TRBJ1-2|TRBV7-9|-|-
TGTGCCAGCAGCGAGGACAGCTATGGCTACACCTTC
CASSEDSYGYTF
>TRBJ1-4|TRBV12-2|-|-
TGTGCAAGTCGCCTCCGGGACAGGGGCAGGGAAAAACTGTTTTTT
CASRLRDRGREKLFF
>TRBJ1-4|TRBV5-4|-|-
TGTGCCAGCAGCGCTAAAGGTGACGGGGATGAAAAACTGTTTTTT
CASSAKGDGDEKLFF
>TRBJ1-4|TRBV6-6|once|TRBD1
TGTGCCAGCATCAGGGGGGTCCTTACTAATGAAAAACTGTTTTTT
CASIRGVLTNEKLFF
>TRBJ2-1|TRBV7-9|-|-
TGTGCCAGCAGCCCCGGTGGCTCCTACAATGAGCAGTTCTTC
CASSPGGSYNEQFF
>TRBJ2-5|TRBV19|-|TRBD1
TGTGCCAGTAGTGTTGGGACAGGGGTTGGAGAGACCCAGTACTTC
CASSVGTGVGETQYF
>TRBJ2-5|TRBV27|few|TRBD1
TGTGCCAGCAGTTCGCTTTCCAGGGGGCTGGAGACCCAGTACTTC
CASSSLSRGLETQYF
>TRBJ1-2|TRBV5-1|few|-
TGCGCCAGCAGCTTGGAGGGGGTCTATGGCTACACCTTC
CASSLEGVYGYTF
>TRBJ1-4|TRBV6-6|-|-
TGTGCCAGCAGTTATCTGAGGGAGCAAGAAAAACTGTTTTTT
CASSYLREQEKLFF
>TRBJ2-5|TRBV15|-|TRBD1
TGTGCCACCAGCCGGGACAGGGGAAGACAAGAGACCCAGTACTTC
CATSRDRGRQETQYF
>TRBJ2-4|TRBV4-1|-|TRBD1
TGCGCCAGCAGCCAAGAACATTGGGGACAGGGAAACATTCAGTACTTC
CASSQEHWGQGNIQYF
>TRBJ2-2|TRBV7-9|-|-
TGTGCCAGCAGCTTAGTCAGGACGAACACCGGGGAGCTGTTTTTT
CASSLVRTNTGELFF
>TRBJ2-6|TRBV5-5|-|TRBD1
TGTGCCAGCAGCGATGGACAGGTGAACTCTGGGGCCAACGTCCTGACTTTC
CASSDGQVNSGANVLTF
>TRBJ1-1|TRBV5-6|-|-
TGTGCCAGCAGCTTGGGGGGACAAGGGAAGGGAGCTTTCTTT
CASSLGGQGKGAFF
>TRBJ2-7|TRBV30|-|-
TGTGCCTGGAGTGTAATCGGGACATCCGAGCAGTACTTC
CAWSVIGTSEQYF